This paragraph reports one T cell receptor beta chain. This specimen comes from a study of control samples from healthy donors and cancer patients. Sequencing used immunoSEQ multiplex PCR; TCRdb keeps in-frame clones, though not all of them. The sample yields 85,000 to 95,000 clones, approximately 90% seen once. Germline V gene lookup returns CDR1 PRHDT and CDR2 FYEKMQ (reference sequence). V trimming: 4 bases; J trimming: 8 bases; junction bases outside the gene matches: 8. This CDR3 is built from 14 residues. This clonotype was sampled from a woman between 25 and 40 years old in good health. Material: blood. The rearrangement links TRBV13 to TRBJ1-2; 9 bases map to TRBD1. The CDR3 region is CASSSRDRARGYTF. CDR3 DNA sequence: TGTGCCAGCAGCTCGCGGGACAGGGCACGGGGCTACACCTTC.